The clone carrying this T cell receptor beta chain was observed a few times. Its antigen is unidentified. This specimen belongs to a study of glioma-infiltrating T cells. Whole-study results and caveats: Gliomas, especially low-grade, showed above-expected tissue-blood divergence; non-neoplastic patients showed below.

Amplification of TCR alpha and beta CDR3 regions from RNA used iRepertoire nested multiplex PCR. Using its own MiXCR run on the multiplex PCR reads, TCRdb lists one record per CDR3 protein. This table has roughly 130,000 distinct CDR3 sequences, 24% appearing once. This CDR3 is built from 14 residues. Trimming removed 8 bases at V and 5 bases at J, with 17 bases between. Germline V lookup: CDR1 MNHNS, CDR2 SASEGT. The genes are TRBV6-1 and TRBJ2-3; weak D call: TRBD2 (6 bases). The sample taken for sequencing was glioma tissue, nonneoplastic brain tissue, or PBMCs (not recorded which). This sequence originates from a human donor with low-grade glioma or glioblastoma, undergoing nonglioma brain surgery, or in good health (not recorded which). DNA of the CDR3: TGTGCCAGCGGGGGGACCACGGGAAAAGATACGCAGTATTTT. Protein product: CASGGTTGKDTQYF.